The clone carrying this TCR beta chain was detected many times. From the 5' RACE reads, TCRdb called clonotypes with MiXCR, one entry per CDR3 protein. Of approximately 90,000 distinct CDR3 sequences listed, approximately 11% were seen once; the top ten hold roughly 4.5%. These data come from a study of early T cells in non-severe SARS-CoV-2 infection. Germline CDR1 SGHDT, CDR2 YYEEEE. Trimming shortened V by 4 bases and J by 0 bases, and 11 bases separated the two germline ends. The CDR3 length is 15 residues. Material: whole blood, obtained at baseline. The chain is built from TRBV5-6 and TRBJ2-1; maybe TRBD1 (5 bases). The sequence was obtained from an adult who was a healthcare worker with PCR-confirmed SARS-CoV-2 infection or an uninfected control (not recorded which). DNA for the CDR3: TGTGCCAGCAGCCTCGACAGAAGCTCCTACAATGAGCAGTTCTTC. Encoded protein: CASSLDRSSYNEQFF.